One and the same sample provided the 23 T cell receptor beta chains below, sequenced in a study of cytomegalovirus exposure and HLA in healthy donors. Amplification used 60 Vbeta primers and 13 Jbeta primers. Using immunoSEQ multiplex PCR, the repertoire was profiled, and TCRdb retains in-frame clones only, with some absent. Of over 100,000 clones in the sample, more than 65% were seen once. Specimen: PBMCs. These TCRs come from a woman in her 30s in good health and CMV-seronegative.

V is TRBV7-8 and J is TRBJ2-7; 8 positions match TRBD2. The germline CDR1 and CDR2 sequences are SGHVS and FQNEAQ. J lost 6 bases, V lost 2 bases, and 9 bases had no gene match. This CDR3 contains 15 residues. The CDR3 DNA reads as TGTGCCAGCAGCTTAAGGAGCGGGAGAGAAGGCGAGCAGTACTTC. This translates into CASSLRSGREGEQYF.

This chain uses TRBV4-3 with TRBJ1-1; no definite D call. Germline lookup yields CDR1 LGHNA and CDR2 YSLEER. This CDR3 has 14 amino acids. Trimming removed 0 bases from V and 5 bases from J, with 10 bases in between. The DNA of the CDR3 is TGCGCCAGCAGCCAAGACGGATGGAGGACTGAAGCTTTCTTT. Amino acid sequence: CASSQDGWRTEAFF.

CDR3 nucleotide sequence: TGCGCCAGCAGTGAGAGCGACAGGGTTAGCTATGGCTACACCTTC. It codes for CASSESDRVSYGYTF. V gene TRBV10-1 combines with J gene TRBJ1-2; 7 positions agree with TRBD1. Per germline, CDR1 WNHNN and CDR2 SYGVQD (reference sequence). This CDR3 region has 15 residues. V lost 2 bases to trimming and J lost 4 bases; unmatched junction nucleotides: 7.

The rearrangement joins TRBV5-6 to TRBJ1-2, with a possible D match to TRBD1 (6 bases). In germline, CDR1 is SGHDT, CDR2 YYEEEE. Trimming took 6 bases from V and 8 from J, leaving 20 bases between them. The CDR3 is 14 amino acids. The CDR3, as DNA: TGTGCCAGCACCTACTTGGTACAGGGATCAGGCTACACCTTC. It encodes CASTYLVQGSGYTF.

The chain carries TRBV30 and TRBJ1-1, with a tentative D call TRBD1 (6 bases). This CDR3 is 11 amino acids long. Germline CDR1 and CDR2: GTSNPN and SVGIG (reference sequence). V lost 3 bases and J lost 7, with 9 bases in between. CDR3 sequence: CAWRRDNEAFF. As DNA, the CDR3 is TGTGCCTGGAGGAGGGACAATGAAGCTTTCTTT. The full variable domain, rest sourced from reference TRBV30 and TRBJ1-1, is SQTIHQWPATLVQPVGSPLSLECTVEGTSNPNLYWYRQAAGRGLQLLFYSVGIGQISSEVPQNLSASRPQDRQFILSSKKLLLSDSGFYLCAWRRDNEAFFGQGTRLTVV.

The chain uses TRBV14 and TRBJ2-3; D might be TRBD2 (5 bases). In germline, CDR1 is SGHDN, CDR2 FVKESK. Trimming shortened V by 0 bases and J by 7 bases, and 11 bases separated the two germline ends. CDR3 length: 14 residues. This chain's CDR3 is CASSQDRGYHTQYF. The DNA of the CDR3 is TGTGCCAGCAGCCAAGACCGGGGTTACCATACGCAGTATTTT.

The genes are TRBV4-2 and TRBJ1-2, with no clear D. Germline CDR1 reads LGHNA; CDR2 reads YNFKEQ. This CDR3 has 15 residues. The ends were cut back, 1 base at V and 0 bases at J, with 9 bases in the middle. The CDR3 spells CASSQVGGANYGYTF. CDR3 DNA: TGTGCCAGCAGCCAAGTTGGAGGAGCTAACTATGGCTACACCTTC.

The chain is built from TRBV6-5 and TRBJ1-2; perhaps TRBD1 as D (6 bases). The CDR3 is 12 amino acids. V was trimmed by 6 bases and J by 2 bases, leaving 7 bases between them. The germline V gene encodes CDR1 MNHEY and CDR2 SVGAGI. The CDR3 nucleotides are TGTGCCAGCAGGACAGGAAACTATGGCTACACCTTC. It codes for CASRTGNYGYTF.

A few counts support this clone. The V and J genes are TRBV29-1 and TRBJ1-2, with 7 bases lining up with TRBD1. Germline CDR1 reads SQVTM; CDR2 reads ANQGSEA. The CDR3 runs 13 residues. V was pared by 6 bases and J by 10 bases, with 14 bases of the junction left unmatched. The CDR3 is CSVSLRQGRDYTF. Here the CDR3 DNA reads TGCAGCGTCTCCCTCCGACAGGGTAGGGACTACACCTTC.

This clone was observed a few times. The chain couples TRBV5-6 to TRBJ2-5; 9 bases fit TRBD1. The length of the CDR3 is 16 residues. With V trimmed by 0 bases and J by 7 bases, 10 bases remained unmatched. Germline V gives CDR1 SGHDT, CDR2 YYEEEE. The CDR3 here is CASSLDFGDRVGTQYF. In nucleotides, the CDR3 is TGTGCCAGCAGCTTGGATTTCGGGGACAGGGTTGGGACCCAGTACTTC.

The chain is built from TRBV6-6 and TRBJ2-1, with a possible D match to TRBD1 (6 bases). V dropped 2 bases and J dropped 10 bases, with 6 bases sitting between them. The germline CDR1 and CDR2 sequences are MNHNY and SVGAGI (reference sequence). CDR3 length: 11 amino acids. The CDR3 sequence: CASSYGTEQFF. The CDR3 DNA sequence: TGTGCCAGCAGTTACGGGACAGAGCAGTTCTTC.

A single count supports this clone. This chain uses TRBV15 with TRBJ2-1; 8 bases match TRBD2. The V and J ends lost 5 bases and 5 bases, in that order; junction bases with no gene match: 8. The length of the CDR3 is 15 residues. CDR1 and CDR2 (germline): LNHNV, YYDKDF (reference sequence). In DNA form, the CDR3 reads TGTGCCACCAGCCGTCGGGGGGGAAGCAACAATGAGCAGTTCTTC. Translation: CATSRRGGSNNEQFF.

J is TRBJ2-1 and V is TRBV6-6; 7 bases match TRBD1. V trimming: 6 bases; J trimming: 6 bases; junction bases outside the gene matches: 2. In germline, CDR1 is MNHNY, CDR2 SVGAGI (reference sequence). The CDR3 consists of 12 residues. CDR3 in DNA: TGTGCCAGCAGCCGGGACAGCAATGAGCAGTTCTTC. It encodes CASSRDSNEQFF.

J is TRBJ2-7 and V is TRBV5-1, with D perhaps matching TRBD1 (6 bases). The CDR3 length is 15 residues. The germline CDR1 and CDR2 sequences are SGHRS and YFSETQ. V shed 0 bases and J shed 4 bases, with 14 bases lying between them. The CDR3 is CASSLGQWGPYEQYF. The CDR3 bases are TGCGCCAGCAGCTTGGGTCAGTGGGGGCCGTACGAGCAGTACTTC.

The chain joins TRBV18 to TRBJ2-3; TRBD1 matches at 7 bases. Germline V CDR1 and CDR2: KGHSH, LQKENI. This CDR3 has 17 amino acids. Trimming cost V 3 bases and J 1 base; bases outside gene matches: 10. The CDR3 loop is CASSPRQGFTGTDTQYF. CDR3 nucleotides: TGTGCCAGCTCACCGCGACAGGGTTTCACAGGCACAGATACGCAGTATTTT.

J is TRBJ1-4 and V is TRBV19; 7 bases agree with TRBD1. With V trimmed by 5 bases and J by 2 bases, 5 bases remained unmatched. Germline V gene sequence: CDR1 LNHDA, CDR2 SQIVND (reference sequence). The CDR3 extends over 15 amino acids. Here the CDR3 DNA reads TGTGCCAGTAGTCTGCAACAGGGGACTAATGAAAAACTGTTTTTT. The encoded protein is CASSLQQGTNEKLFF.

The rearrangement joins TRBV30 to TRBJ1-2; D is possibly TRBD1 (6 bases). Germline CDR1 and CDR2: GTSNPN and SVGIG (reference sequence). This CDR3 spans 13 amino acids. Trimming pared 0 bases from V and 7 bases from J, leaving 12 bases between. Here the CDR3 DNA reads TGTGCCTGGAGTGTGAGTGGGGGCTCTGGCTACACCTTC. This codes for CAWSVSGGSGYTF. Full variable domain (remainder filled in from reference TRBV30 and TRBJ1-2): SQTIHQWPATLVQPVGSPLSLECTVEGTSNPNLYWYRQAAGRGLQLLFYSVGIGQISSEVPQNLSASRPQDRQFILSSKKLLLSDSGFYLCAWSVSGGSGYTFGSGTRLTVV.

This chain uses TRBV30 with TRBJ2-1, with 8 bases identical to TRBD2. Germline CDR1 and CDR2: GTSNPN and SVGIG (reference sequence). J lost 7 bases, V lost 1 base, and 9 bases had no gene match. This CDR3 comprises 15 residues. The CDR3 is CAWSENSGIWNEQFF. The CDR3 DNA follows: TGTGCCTGGAGTGAAAATAGCGGGATCTGGAATGAGCAGTTCTTC.

The genes are TRBV5-1 and TRBJ1-2; 7 bases fit TRBD1. CDR3 length: 14 residues. From germline, CDR1 is SGHRS and CDR2 YFSETQ. The V gene end was trimmed by 0 bases and the J gene end by 5 bases; junction bases not matched to a gene: 4. The CDR3 is CASSLGQGFYGYTF. The CDR3 DNA reads TGCGCCAGCAGCTTGGGACAGGGCTTTTATGGCTACACCTTC.

The chain couples TRBV29-1 to TRBJ1-2; D is ambiguous. CDR1 and CDR2 (germline): SQVTM, ANQGSEA. Trimming took off 4 bases at V and 4 bases at J, with 7 bases between the two ends. CDR3 size: 11 residues. Here the CDR3 reads CSVGGAYGYTF. The CDR3 nucleotides are TGCAGCGTTGGGGGAGCCTATGGCTACACCTTC.

The chain couples TRBV6-1 to TRBJ1-2; maybe TRBD1 (6 bases). The V and J ends lost 3 bases and 8 bases respectively, with 13 bases between them. Germline values: CDR1 MNHNS, CDR2 SASEGT. This CDR3 is built from 13 residues. The CDR3 here is CASSDVHRDGYTF. The DNA for the CDR3 is TGTGCCAGCAGTGATGTACACAGGGACGGCTACACCTTC.

The chain recombines TRBV2 with TRBJ1-1; D remains ambiguous. The CDR3 is 13 amino acids. With 11 bases removed from V and 4 bases from J, the gap between germline ends came to 17 bases. CDR1 SNHLY and CDR2 FYNNEI come from the germline V gene. CDR3 amino acids: CAGKERRGTEAFF. The CDR3 DNA sequence: TGTGCCGGAAAGGAGCGGCGGGGCACTGAAGCTTTCTTT. Full variable domain (rest looked up from reference TRBV2 and TRBJ1-1): EPEVTQTPSHQVTQMGQEVILRCVPISNHLYFYWYRQILGQKVEFLVSFYNNEISEKSEIFDDQFSVERPDGSNFTLKIRSTKLEDSAMYFCAGKERRGTEAFFGQGTRLTVV.

This clone was counted only a few times. V gene TRBV6-5 combines with J gene TRBJ1-5, with no clear D. Germline values: CDR1 MNHEY, CDR2 SVGAGI. There are 14 residues in the CDR3. The germline V and J ends were trimmed by 6 bases and 7 bases, with 16 bases remaining between them. CDR3 sequence reads: CASSRLSGAQPQHF. CDR3 coding DNA: TGTGCCAGCAGCCGCCTTAGCGGAGCCCAGCCCCAGCATTTT.